These 18 T cell receptor beta chains were sequenced from one sample in a study of shared clonotypes between healthy human individuals. Only in-frame clones appear in the TCRdb table, and some are missing; sequencing was by immunoSEQ multiplex PCR. Here the sample spans 400,000 to 600,000 clones, about 76% being singletons. The sequenced sample was PBMCs. Receptors originate from a woman aged 40 to 50 in good health. Some clones in this sample may be carry-over from other donors' samples.

This clone was recorded only once. The J gene is TRBJ1-1, the V gene TRBV7-9, with 8 bases aligning to TRBD1. V shed 3 bases, J shed 1 base, and the junction held 4 bases outside the gene matches. Germline V gives CDR1 SEHNR, CDR2 FQNEAQ (reference sequence). CDR3 length equals 15 residues. This chain's CDR3 is CASSFHGTGNTEAFF. The CDR3 bases are TGTGCCAGCAGCTTTCACGGGACAGGGAACACTGAAGCTTTCTTT.

CDR3 in DNA: TGTGCCAGCAGCTTAGACCCAGGGATTGGGACTGAAGCTTTCTTT. This codes for CASSLDPGIGTEAFF. The V gene is TRBV7-2, the J gene TRBJ1-1; perhaps TRBD1 as D (5 bases). The length of the CDR3 is 15 residues. From germline, CDR1 is SGHTA and CDR2 FQGNSA. Trimming took off 1 base at V and 5 bases at J, with 14 bases between the two ends.

This rearrangement joins TRBV4-2 to TRBJ2-7, with TRBD1 matching 9 bases. Losses at the gene ends were 0 bases for V and 5 bases for J; bases not matched to a gene: 11. This CDR3 has 17 residues. Per germline, CDR1 LGHNA and CDR2 YNFKEQ. CDR3: CASSQEKGGTGWNEQYF. Written as DNA, the CDR3 is TGTGCCAGCAGCCAAGAGAAGGGCGGGACAGGGTGGAACGAGCAGTACTTC.

The chain couples TRBV6-1 to TRBJ2-1, with D perhaps TRBD1 or TRBD2 (5 bases each). CDR1 is MNHNS and CDR2 is SASEGT in the germline V gene. The CDR3 is 14 residues long. V gave up 7 bases and J gave up 9 bases, with 19 bases separating them. The CDR3 spells CASIGERVRGEQFF. In DNA, the CDR3 is TGTGCCAGCATCGGGGAAAGGGTAAGGGGTGAGCAGTTCTTC.

The table lists this clone with a count of one. One junction end does not reproduce the germline sequence, and a read error may be involved. The sample holds other DNA sequences that translate to the same CDR3. V gene TRBV27 combines with J gene TRBJ2-2, with D unresolved. Germline V lookup: CDR1 MNHEY, CDR2 SMNVEV (reference sequence). The CDR3 runs to 12 residues. This CDR3 is CASSLNTGELFF. CDR3 DNA sequence: TGTGCCAGTAGTTTAAACACCGGGGAGCTGTTTTTT.

Of note for this clone: Other DNA sequences from this sample encode an identical CDR3 as well. The chain uses TRBV7-9 and TRBJ2-3, with D unclear. Between the trimmed V and J ends, which lost 2 bases and 4 bases, there was a span of 4 bases. The CDR3 sequence is 12 residues long. Germline CDR1 reads SEHNR; CDR2 reads FQNEAQ (reference sequence). CDR3 bases: TGTGCCAGCAGCTTATCTTCAGATACGCAGTATTTT. This codes for CASSLSSDTQYF.

V is TRBV7-3 and J is TRBJ2-1, with D unresolved. The CDR3 spans 13 residues. V was trimmed by 1 base and J by 5 bases, leaving 6 bases between them. Germline loops: CDR1 SGHTA, CDR2 FQGTGA. CDR3 bases: TGTGCCAGCAGCTTAAATGGGGACAATGAGCAGTTCTTC. Residues: CASSLNGDNEQFF.

The chain recombines TRBV14 with TRBJ2-7; 9 bases map to TRBD1. The V and J ends lost 1 base and 4 bases, in that order; junction bases with no gene match: 8. Per germline, CDR1 SGHDN and CDR2 FVKESK. The CDR3 length is 16 residues. Written as DNA, the CDR3 is TGTGCCAGCAGCCAAGCCGGAACAGGGGGCGTTTACGAGCAGTACTTC. It yields the protein CASSQAGTGGVYEQYF.

V usage is TRBV10-3 and J usage is TRBJ2-3; TRBD2 aligns across 8 bases. The germline V gene has CDR1 ENHRY and CDR2 SYGVKD. With V trimmed by 8 bases and J by 1 base, 5 bases remained unmatched. The CDR3 has 14 residues. In DNA form, the CDR3 reads TGTGCCATCTCGGAAGCGGGAGGCACAGATACGCAGTATTTT. Translating gives CAISEAGGTDTQYF.

For this clone: A junction end diverges from the germline sequence, so it may reflect a read error. V is TRBV7-7 and J is TRBJ2-5; tentative D call: TRBD1 (6 bases). Germline V gene lookup returns CDR1 SSHAT and CDR2 FNYEAQ (reference sequence). The CDR3 spans 13 residues. In DNA form, the CDR3 reads TGTGCTAGCAGCTTTTCTCAGGGGGAGACCCAGTACTTC. Amino acids: CASSFSQGETQYF.

About this clone itself: Other DNA sequences in this specimen translate into the identical CDR3. This chain joins TRBV5-1 and TRBJ2-3; a possible D gene is TRBD2 (7 bases). V was cut by 0 bases and J by 6 bases, with 14 bases left in between. The CDR3 contains 15 residues. Germline CDR1 reads SGHRS; CDR2 reads YFSETQ. The CDR3 DNA follows: TGCGCCAGCAGCTTGGTTGGGGGGGCCGGGGATACGCAGTATTTT. It translates to CASSLVGGAGDTQYF.

The V call is TRBV4-1, the J call TRBJ2-7, with TRBD2 identical over 7 bases. Germline V lookup: CDR1 MGHRA, CDR2 YSYEKL. This CDR3 region has 14 residues. The junction had 5 bases not matched to a gene; V was cut back by 4 bases and J by 2 bases. CDR3 nucleotides: TGCGCCAGCAGCCCAACTAGCGCCGCCTACGAGCAGTACTTC. This translates into CASSPTSAAYEQYF.

This chain links TRBV7-6 with TRBJ2-2, with D tentatively TRBD2 (6 bases). Germline loops: CDR1 SGHVS, CDR2 FNYEAQ. This CDR3 is 15 amino acids long. Trimming took off 4 bases at V and 4 bases at J, with 13 bases between the two ends. CDR3 sequence reads: CASSSGSGGTGELFF. The CDR3, as DNA: TGTGCCAGCAGCTCCGGTAGCGGAGGCACCGGGGAGCTGTTTTTT.

The rearrangement links TRBV5-1 to TRBJ1-1; 10 bases fit TRBD1. Losses at the gene ends were 1 base for V and 4 bases for J; bases not matched to a gene: 4. Germline lookup yields CDR1 SGHRS and CDR2 YFSETQ. The CDR3 length is 15 residues. DNA of the CDR3: TGCGCCAGCAGCTTGAGACAGGGGGCGGGCACTGAAGCTTTCTTT. Protein sequence: CASSLRQGAGTEAFF.

Notes on this clone: This may be a read error, as it is one base from a much larger clone. Additional DNA sequences in this sample encode the identical CDR3. The V and J genes are TRBV6-4 and TRBJ2-1; 10 bases align to TRBD2. There are 16 residues in the CDR3. V lost 0 bases and J lost 3; bases outside the gene matches: 2. CDR1 is MRHNA and CDR2 is SNTAGT in the germline V gene. The CDR3 DNA reads as TGTGCCAGCAGTGACTCGGCTAGCGGGGGCTACAATGAGCAGTTCTTC. This gives the protein CASSDSASGGYNEQFF.

The chain couples TRBV2 to TRBJ2-3, with D uncertain. This CDR3 comprises 14 residues. V shed 3 bases and J shed 1 base, with 8 bases lying between them. The germline gives CDR1 SNHLY, CDR2 FYNNEI. The CDR3 loop is CASSDRSGTDTQYF. In DNA, the CDR3 is TGTGCCAGCAGTGACCGAAGTGGCACAGATACGCAGTATTTT.

The V gene is TRBV10-3, the J gene TRBJ2-3; the match to TRBD2 covers 7 bases. Looked up from germline, CDR1 is ENHRY and CDR2 is SYGVKD. Trimming at V came to 6 bases and at J to 3 bases, leaving 6 bases not matched to a gene. The CDR3 runs 14 residues. The CDR3 region is CAISPGGSTDTQYF. In DNA, the CDR3 is TGTGCCATCAGCCCCGGCGGGAGTACAGATACGCAGTATTTT.

The gene calls are TRBV6-5 and TRBJ1-1, with 7 bases identical to TRBD1. Losses at the gene ends were 2 bases for V and 3 bases for J; bases not matched to a gene: 9. The CDR3 is made up of 16 amino acids. Looked up from germline, CDR1 is MNHEY and CDR2 is SVGAGI. The CDR3 sequence: CASSYGAGGAYTEAFF. The CDR3 DNA follows: TGTGCCAGCAGTTACGGGGCAGGGGGAGCGTACACTGAAGCTTTCTTT.